These T cell receptor beta chains were read from a single sample in a study of T cells in Graves' hyperthyroidism and ophthalmopathy. TCRdb ran MiXCR on the multiplex PCR reads and lists one entry per CDR3 protein. This sample has 480,000 or so distinct CDR3 sequences, with around 43% found just once. Sequencing used peripheral blood or thyroid tissue (not recorded which). Receptors were obtained from an adult woman with Graves' disease, either hyperthyroidism or ophthalmopathy (not recorded which). CDR3s include the opening cysteine and the closing phenylalanine or tryptophan. D genes are given only for firm matches. Rows give clone size only sometimes, using once, few, many, or a class for an expanded clone.

TRBJ2-3 TRBD2 TRBV7-9 - CASSLTTGLAGTDTQYF TGTGCCAGCAGCTTAACGACCGGACTAGCGGGGACAGATACGCAGTATTTT
TRBJ2-5 - TRBV7-9 many CASSTNRDFQETQYF TGTGCCAGCAGCACCAACCGGGACTTCCAAGAGACCCAGTACTTC
TRBJ1-2 TRBD1 TRBV19 - CASSMGTGPASGYTF TGTGCCAGTAGTATGGGGACAGGGCCCGCGTCGGGCTACACCTTC
TRBJ1-6 - TRBV20-1 - CSARGQSSYNSPLHF TGCAGTGCTAGAGGACAGAGCTCCTATAATTCACCCCTCCACTTT
TRBJ1-1 - TRBV3-1 - CASSQDSSAGGAFF TGTGCCAGCAGCCAAGACAGTTCGGCGGGGGGAGCTTTCTTT
TRBJ1-4 - TRBV15 - CATSSSTGPPNEKLFF TGTGCCACCAGCAGCTCTACGGGGCCGCCTAATGAAAAACTGTTTTTT
TRBJ1-5 - TRBV2 few CASSEAEGMPQHF TGTGCCAGCAGTGAGGCGGAAGGGATGCCCCAGCATTTT
TRBJ1-1 - TRBV7-3 - CASVYRDTDTEAFF TGTGCCAGCGTCTACCGGGACACCGACACTGAAGCTTTCTTT
TRBJ1-2 - TRBV29-1 - CSLSGDYGYTF TGCAGTTTATCGGGGGACTATGGCTACACCTTC
TRBJ1-5 - TRBV10-3 many CAISEVDQAQPQHF TGTGCCATCAGTGAGGTCGACCAGGCTCAGCCCCAGCATTTT
TRBJ2-5 - TRBV7-9 - CASSRDGYQKTQYF TGTGCCAGCAGCCGGGACGGATACCAAAAGACCCAGTACTTC
TRBJ1-5 - TRBV5-8 few CASSLSSNSNQPQHF TGCGCCAGCAGCTTGAGTTCTAACAGCAATCAGCCCCAGCATTTT
TRBJ1-1 - TRBV5-8 many CASSLDPGQGGGTTEAFF TGTGCCAGCAGCTTGGATCCCGGTCAGGGCGGGGGGACCACTGAAGCTTTCTTT
TRBJ2-2 TRBD1 TRBV19 many CASRTGGGTGELFF TGTGCCAGTAGAACAGGGGGCGGCACCGGGGAGCTGTTTTTT
TRBJ1-3 - TRBV7-9 - CASSPRGASSGNTIYF TGTGCCAGCAGCCCTCGAGGGGCTTCCTCTGGAAACACCATATATTTT
TRBJ1-2 TRBD1 TRBV10-3 - CAISESLGQGNGYTF TGTGCCATCAGTGAGTCGCTGGGACAGGGTAATGGCTACACCTTC
TRBJ1-2 - TRBV19 once CASSRSGYGYTF TGTGCCAGTAGTAGAAGCGGTTATGGCTACACCTTC
TRBJ1-5 - TRBV2 few CATTPRGESQPQHF TGTGCCACTACCCCGCGGGGGGAAAGTCAGCCCCAGCATTTT
TRBJ2-2 - TRBV9 - CASSADLGTYLDPYTGELFF TGTGCCAGCAGCGCGGACCTAGGGACATATCTTGACCCATACACCGGGGAGCTGTTTTTT
TRBJ2-7 TRBD1 TRBV29-1 - CSLGQGLLYEQYF TGCAGCCTAGGACAGGGGCTTCTCTACGAGCAGTACTTC
TRBJ1-2 - TRBV15 few CATSSQGQLARGYTF TGTGCCACCAGCAGCCAAGGACAGTTGGCAAGGGGCTACACCTTC
TRBJ1-5 - TRBV2 many CASDRFDIGQPQHF TGTGCCAGCGACCGGTTCGATATTGGACAGCCCCAGCATTTT
TRBJ2-7 - TRBV7-2 - CASSLINEQYF TGTGCCAGCAGCTTAATTAACGAGCAGTACTTC
TRBJ1-6 - TRBV15 once CATSSPQGLGNSPLHF TGTGCCACCAGCAGCCCGCAGGGTTTGGGGAATTCACCCCTCCACTTT
TRBJ1-2 - TRBV10-3 - CAIRPKTGGDGYTF TGTGCCATCAGACCTAAGACAGGAGGCGATGGCTACACCTTC
TRBJ2-7 TRBD1 TRBV6-5 - CASRDRGYTYEQYF TGTGCCAGCAGGGACAGGGGATACACCTACGAGCAGTACTTC
TRBJ2-5 - TRBV7-9 many CASSLGVGIQETQYF TGTGCCAGCAGCTTAGGTGTCGGTATCCAAGAGACCCAGTACTTC
TRBJ1-6 - TRBV2 many CASSEWGSSYNSPLHF TGTGCCAGCAGTGAGTGGGGGAGCTCCTATAATTCACCCCTCCACTTT
TRBJ2-5 - TRBV7-2 many CASSLGQTKETQYF TGTGCCAGCAGCTTAGGACAGACCAAAGAGACCCAGTACTTC
TRBJ1-1 - TRBV2 - CASTPDGMNTEAFF TGTGCCAGCACCCCGGACGGCATGAACACTGAAGCTTTCTTT
TRBJ2-5 - TRBV20-1 many CSAPTPPDRETQYF TGCAGTGCTCCTACTCCCCCCGACAGGGAGACCCAGTACTTC
TRBJ2-5 - TRBV7-2 few CASSPSALGETQYF TGTGCCAGCAGCCCTAGCGCCCTGGGGGAGACCCAGTACTTC
TRBJ1-5 TRBD1 TRBV19 many CASRFARQGGQPQHF TGTGCCAGTAGGTTTGCGAGACAGGGGGGTCAGCCCCAGCATTTT
TRBJ1-2 TRBD1 TRBV6-4 - CASRFETGGGYTF TGTGCCAGCAGATTTGAGACAGGGGGTGGCTACACCTTC
TRBJ1-1 TRBD1 TRBV20-1 many CSASRDRNTEAFF TGCAGTGCTTCCCGGGACAGAAACACTGAAGCTTTCTTT
TRBJ1-3 - TRBV2 few CASSDHSSGNTIYF TGTGCCAGCAGTGATCATAGCTCTGGAAACACCATATATTTT
TRBJ2-2 TRBD1 TRBV24-1 - CATRTGQDTGELFF TGTGCCACCAGGACAGGGCAGGACACCGGGGAGCTGTTTTTT
TRBJ1-3 TRBD1 TRBV30 - CAWGEGQGGNTIYF TGTGCCTGGGGTGAAGGACAGGGTGGAAACACCATATATTTT
TRBJ1-5 - TRBV15 many CATSRGGVVQPQHF TGTGCCACCAGCAGAGGAGGGGTGGTCCAGCCCCAGCATTTT
TRBJ2-7 - TRBV7-9 many CASSFPGIGEQYF TGTGCCAGCAGCTTCCCAGGGATTGGGGAGCAGTACTTC
TRBJ2-2 TRBD2 TRBV10-3 few CAIRATSGRSNTGELFF TGTGCCATCAGGGCGACTAGCGGGAGATCGAACACCGGGGAGCTGTTTTTT